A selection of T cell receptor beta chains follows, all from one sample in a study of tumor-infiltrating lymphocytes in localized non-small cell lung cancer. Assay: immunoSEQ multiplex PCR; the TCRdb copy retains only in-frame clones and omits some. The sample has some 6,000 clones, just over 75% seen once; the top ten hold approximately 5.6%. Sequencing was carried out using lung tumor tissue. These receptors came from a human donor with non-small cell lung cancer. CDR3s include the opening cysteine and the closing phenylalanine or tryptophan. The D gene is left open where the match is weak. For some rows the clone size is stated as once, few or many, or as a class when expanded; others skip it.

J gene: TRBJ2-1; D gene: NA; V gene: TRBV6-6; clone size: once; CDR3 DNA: TGTGCCAGCAGTTCTCTCCCCGCGACCTACAATGAGCAGTTCTTC; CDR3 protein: CASSSLPATYNEQFF
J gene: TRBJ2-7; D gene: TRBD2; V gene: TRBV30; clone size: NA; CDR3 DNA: TGTGCCTGGAGTGTGCGGGGGAGGGCCTACGAGCAGTACTTC; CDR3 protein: CAWSVRGRAYEQYF
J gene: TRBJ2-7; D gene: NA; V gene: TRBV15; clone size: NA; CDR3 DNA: TGTGCCACCAGCAGGGGCCTGGACTACGAGCAGTACTTC; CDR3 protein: CATSRGLDYEQYF
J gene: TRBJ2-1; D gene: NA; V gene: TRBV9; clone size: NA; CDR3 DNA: TGTGCCAGCAGCGTAGGGTCCGGGTCGAGTCTCGGGTCCTACAATGAGCAGTTCTTC; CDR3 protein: CASSVGSGSSLGSYNEQFF
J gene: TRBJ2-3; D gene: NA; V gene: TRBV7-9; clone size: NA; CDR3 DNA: TGTGCCAGCAGCTTATTAGGAGGGGGCGATAAAACAGATACGCAGTATTTT; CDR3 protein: CASSLLGGGDKTDTQYF
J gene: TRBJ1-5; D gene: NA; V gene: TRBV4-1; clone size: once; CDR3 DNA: TGCGCCAGCAGCCAGCTGTCCACCGGGGGCGGTAGCAATCAGCCCCAGCATTTT; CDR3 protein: CASSQLSTGGGSNQPQHF
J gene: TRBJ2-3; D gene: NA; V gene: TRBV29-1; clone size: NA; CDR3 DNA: TGCAGCGTTGGCATGAGCCAGGGGGATACGCAGTATTTT; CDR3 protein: CSVGMSQGDTQYF
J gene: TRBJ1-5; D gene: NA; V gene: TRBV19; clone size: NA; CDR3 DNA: TGTGCCAGTCGCCCGGGGGGGGTTCAGCCCCAGCATTTT; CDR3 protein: CASRPGGVQPQHF
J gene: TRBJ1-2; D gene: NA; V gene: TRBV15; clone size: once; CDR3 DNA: TGTGCCACCACCTCGGGCAGAGGGGGTAACTATGGCTACACCTTC; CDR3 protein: CATTSGRGGNYGYTF
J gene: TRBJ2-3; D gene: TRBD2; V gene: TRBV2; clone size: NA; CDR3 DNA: TGTGCCAGCCTGGTGGCGGGAGGGATCGGAGATACGCAGTATTTT; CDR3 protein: CASLVAGGIGDTQYF
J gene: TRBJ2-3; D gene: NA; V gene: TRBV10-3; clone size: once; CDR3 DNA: TGTGCCATCAGTGAGCCGGACCCAGATACGCAGTATTTT; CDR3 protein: CAISEPDPDTQYF
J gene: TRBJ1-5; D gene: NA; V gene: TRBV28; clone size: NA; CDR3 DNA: TGTGCCAGCAGTTTATGGGGAGGAAGCAATCAGCCCCAGCATTTT; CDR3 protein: CASSLWGGSNQPQHF
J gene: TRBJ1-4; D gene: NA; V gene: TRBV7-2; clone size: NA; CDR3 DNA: TGTGCCAGCAGCTTATCAGGGACACCCAATGAAAAACTGTTTTTT; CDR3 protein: CASSLSGTPNEKLFF
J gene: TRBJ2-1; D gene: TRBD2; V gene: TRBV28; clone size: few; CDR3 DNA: TGTGCCACCTCTGGACTAGCGGGAGGGGATGAGCAGTTCTTC; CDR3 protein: CATSGLAGGDEQFF
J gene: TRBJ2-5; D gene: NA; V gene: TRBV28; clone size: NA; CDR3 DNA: TGTGCCAGCAGGACTGACAACGAAGAGACCCAGTACTTC; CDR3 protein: CASRTDNEETQYF
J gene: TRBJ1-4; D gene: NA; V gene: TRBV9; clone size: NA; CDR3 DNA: TGTGCCAGCAGCGTAGGAGGAGGCAGGGTTAATGAAAAACTGTTTTTT; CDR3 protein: CASSVGGGRVNEKLFF
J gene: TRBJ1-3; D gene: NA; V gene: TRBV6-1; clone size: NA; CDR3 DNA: TGTGCCAGCAGTGAATTTGGGGCAGGGTACGGAAACACCATATATTTT; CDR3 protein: CASSEFGAGYGNTIYF
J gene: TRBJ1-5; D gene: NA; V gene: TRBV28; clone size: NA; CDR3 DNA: TGTGCCAGCAGTTTATTCCAGGCTGGCAATCAGCCCCAGCATTTT; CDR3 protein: CASSLFQAGNQPQHF
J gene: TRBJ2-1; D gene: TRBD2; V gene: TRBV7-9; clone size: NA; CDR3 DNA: TGTGCCAGCAGCTTAGGCCTAGCGGGTTACAATGAGCAGTTCTTC; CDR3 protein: CASSLGLAGYNEQFF
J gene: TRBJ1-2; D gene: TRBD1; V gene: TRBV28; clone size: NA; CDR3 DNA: TGTGCCAGCAGTCAACGACATTGGGGAGGCGGCAGGGGGCTCACCTTC; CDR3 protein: CASSQRHWGGGRGLTF
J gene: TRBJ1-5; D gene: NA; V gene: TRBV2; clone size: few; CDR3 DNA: TGTGCCAGCAGTGAATTGCGAGGGAATAGCAATCAGCCCCAGCATTTT; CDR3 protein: CASSELRGNSNQPQHF
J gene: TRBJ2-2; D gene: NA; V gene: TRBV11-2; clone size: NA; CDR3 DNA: TGTGCCAGCAGCAGAATCGGGGGAGTGAACACCGGGGAGCTGTTTTTT; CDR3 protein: CASSRIGGVNTGELFF
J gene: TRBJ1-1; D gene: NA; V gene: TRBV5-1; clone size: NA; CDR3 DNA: TGCGCCAGCAGCTTGCCAGACCTCGGAACTGAAGCTTTCTTT; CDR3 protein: CASSLPDLGTEAFF
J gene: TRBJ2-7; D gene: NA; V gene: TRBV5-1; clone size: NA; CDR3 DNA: TGCGCCAGCAGCTTGGCCGGGGATAGTCGGTACGAGCAGTACTTC; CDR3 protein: CASSLAGDSRYEQYF
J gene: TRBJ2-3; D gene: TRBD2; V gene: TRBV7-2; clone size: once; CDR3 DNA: TGTGCCAGCAGATCTAGCGGGGTCACAGATACGCAGTATTTT; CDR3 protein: CASRSSGVTDTQYF
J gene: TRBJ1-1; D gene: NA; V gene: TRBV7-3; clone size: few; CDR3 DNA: TGTGCCAGCAGCTCCACCCCAGACACTGAAGCTTTCTTT; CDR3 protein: CASSSTPDTEAFF